These 19 T cell receptor beta chains originate from one sample sequenced in a study of blood T cell repertoires in COVID-19. Assay: immunoSEQ multiplex PCR; the TCRdb copy retains only in-frame clones and omits some. The sample includes approximately 300,000 clones, around nine tenths of them seen just once. The sample consisted of peripheral blood. The receptors here all came from a woman in her thirties with COVID-19, enrolled during active disease.

V is TRBV3-1 (or the pseudogene TRBV3-2) and J is TRBJ1-4; D is perhaps TRBD1 (5 bases). Trimming cost V 1 base and J 4 bases, with 7 bases left between them. Germline CDR1 and CDR2: LGHDT and YNNKEL (reference sequence). The CDR3 runs 14 residues. In DNA, the CDR3 is TGTGCCAGCAGCCAAGGGACAAATAATGAAAAACTGTTTTTT. Protein product: CASSQGTNNEKLFF.

In its sample, this clone was seen once. The chain employs TRBV7-3 and TRBJ2-5; D remains unclear. Trimming took off 3 bases at V and 4 bases at J, with 9 bases between the two ends. Germline assignment: CDR1 SGHTA and CDR2 FQGTGA. This CDR3 has 13 residues. DNA of the CDR3: TGTGCCAGCAGCTTCTCCTCGGGAGAGACCCAGTACTTC. Its protein product is CASSFSSGETQYF.

The chain carries TRBV9 and TRBJ2-3, with a possible D match to TRBD2 (6 bases). There are 16 residues in the CDR3. In germline, CDR1 is SGDLS, CDR2 YYNGEE. Trimming took 2 bases from V and 0 from J, leaving 13 bases between them. CDR3 DNA: TGTGCCAGCAGCGTCACCGGGACTTCTAGCACAGATACGCAGTATTTT. Protein: CASSVTGTSSTDTQYF.

This clone was observed once. The V gene is TRBV27, the J gene TRBJ1-6; perhaps TRBD1 as D (6 bases). The germline V gene encodes CDR1 MNHEY and CDR2 SMNVEV (reference sequence). Deletions cut 8 bases from V and 0 bases from J, with 14 bases between. The CDR3 has 16 amino acids. Here the CDR3 reads CASAPTGSSYNSPLHF. The CDR3 DNA reads TGTGCCAGCGCACCTACAGGGAGCTCCTATAATTCACCCCTCCACTTT.

The chain uses TRBV24-1 and TRBJ1-5; TRBD1 matches 10 bases. This CDR3 region has 15 residues. Trimming cost V 2 bases and J 4 bases; bases outside gene matches: 1. Germline assignment: CDR1 KGHDR and CDR2 SFDVKD. The CDR3 sequence: CATSDSDRGNQPQHF. CDR3 nucleotide sequence: TGTGCCACCAGTGATTCGGACAGGGGGAATCAGCCCCAGCATTTT.

The gene calls are TRBV9 and TRBJ2-1; TRBD1 might be the D (6 bases). Germline V gene lookup returns CDR1 SGDLS and CDR2 YYNGEE. Trimming stripped 4 bases from V and 7 bases from J, with 18 bases between. The CDR3 has 15 amino acids. CDR3 bases: TGTGCCAGCAGCCCCCTGGCAGGGGCTGGAAATGAGCAGTTCTTC. It specifies CASSPLAGAGNEQFF.

The chain recombines TRBV3-1 (or the pseudogene TRBV3-2) with TRBJ2-7, with 9 bases fitting TRBD2. CDR3 length equals 15 residues. Trimming removed 3 bases from V and 6 bases from J; junction bases left unmatched: 9. Looked up from germline, CDR1 is LGHDT and CDR2 is YNNKEL (reference sequence). CDR3 DNA: TGTGCCAGCAGCCATACTAGCGGGTTTGGGTCCGAGCAGTACTTC. It translates to CASSHTSGFGSEQYF.

This clone was counted once. This chain links TRBV28 with TRBJ1-1, with 7 bases aligning to TRBD1. From germline, CDR1 is MDHEN and CDR2 SYDVKM. The CDR3 has 17 amino acids. J gave up 0 bases and V 5 bases, and 12 bases lay outside the gene matches. CDR3 residues: CASSPQTGWGLNTEAFF. For the CDR3, the DNA is TGTGCCAGCAGTCCCCAGACAGGGTGGGGGCTGAACACTGAAGCTTTCTTT. The full variable domain, with the rest looked up from reference TRBV28 and TRBJ1-1, is DVKVTQSSRYLVKRTGEKVFLECVQDMDHENMFWYRQDPGLGLRLIYFSYDVKMKEKGDIPEGYSVSREKKERFSLILESASTNQTSMYLCASSPQTGWGLNTEAFFGQGTRLTVV.

The V call is TRBV19, the J call TRBJ2-1; TRBD1 matches at 10 bases. Germline assignment: CDR1 LNHDA and CDR2 SQIVND (reference sequence). This CDR3 has 15 residues. The trim removed 6 bases at V and 9 bases at J, leaving 11 bases unmatched. The CDR3 nucleotides are TGTGCCAGTAGCAACCACCGGGACAGGGGTTTTGAGCAGTTCTTC. It yields the protein CASSNHRDRGFEQFF.

The chain employs TRBV6-6 and TRBJ1-6; tentative D call: TRBD1 (5 bases). The CDR3 runs 15 residues. V was pared by 1 base and J by 7 bases, with 11 bases between. CDR1 is MNHNY and CDR2 is SVGAGI in the germline V gene (reference sequence). CDR3 residues: CASSYLGGMNSPLHF. CDR3 nucleotides: TGTGCCAGCAGTTACTTGGGGGGGATGAATTCACCCCTCCACTTT.

The chain joins TRBV11-3 to TRBJ2-3; D is ambiguous. The V end was cut by 2 bases, the J end by 3 bases, with 3 bases between. CDR3 length: 12 amino acids. Germline V lookup: CDR1 SGHNT, CDR2 YENEEA. The CDR3 bases are TGTGCCAGCAGCTTACATACAGATACGCAGTATTTT. This translates into CASSLHTDTQYF.

The gene calls are TRBV6-5 and TRBJ1-1, with TRBD1 identical over 12 bases. This CDR3 has 15 amino acids. Germline CDR1 MNHEY, CDR2 SVGAGI. With V trimmed by 7 bases and J by 5 bases, 8 bases remained unmatched. CDR3 DNA: TGTGCCAGCATCACGGGACAGGGGGCCGGAACTGAAGCTTTCTTT. Amino acid sequence: CASITGQGAGTEAFF.

The CDR3 protein is CASRHRDLGEQYF. The CDR3 nucleotides read TGTGCCAGCAGGCACAGGGATCTAGGCGAGCAGTACTTC. This chain joins TRBV6-6 and TRBJ2-7; D is possibly TRBD1 (6 bases). V was pared by 6 bases and J by 6 bases, with 15 bases between. Per germline, CDR1 MNHNY and CDR2 SVGAGI (reference sequence). The CDR3 loop spans 13 amino acids.

The table lists this clone with a count of one. The V and J genes are TRBV4-2 and TRBJ2-7, with 11 bases aligning to TRBD1. Germline V CDR1 and CDR2: LGHNA, YNFKEQ. Losses at the gene ends were 3 bases for V and 4 bases for J; bases not matched to a gene: 5. The length of the CDR3 is 15 residues. In DNA form, the CDR3 reads TGTGCCAGCAGCCAGACGGACAGGGGGCGATACGAGCAGTACTTC. This codes for CASSQTDRGRYEQYF.

The V and J genes are TRBV9 and TRBJ2-1, with D perhaps TRBD1 (6 bases). The CDR3 is 15 amino acids. Trimming cost V 4 bases and J 4 bases, with 15 bases left between them. In germline, CDR1 is SGDLS, CDR2 YYNGEE. This chain's CDR3 is CASSRTGTLYNEQFF. Here the CDR3 DNA reads TGTGCCAGCAGCCGAACTGGGACACTGTACAATGAGCAGTTCTTC.

The genes are TRBV19 and TRBJ1-4; 9 bases line up with TRBD1. The CDR3 has 16 residues. Germline V gives CDR1 LNHDA, CDR2 SQIVND (reference sequence). V lost 6 bases, J lost 8 bases, and 13 bases stayed unmatched. CDR3 region: CASSNLLQGAGEKLFF. For the CDR3, the DNA is TGTGCCAGTAGCAATCTACTACAGGGGGCAGGGGAAAAACTGTTTTTT.

V and J are TRBV5-1 and TRBJ2-3, with TRBD2 matching over 12 bases. V lost 0 bases and J lost 2; bases outside the gene matches: 7. The CDR3 is 18 residues long. CDR1 is SGHRS and CDR2 is YFSETQ in the germline V gene. CDR3 nucleotide sequence: TGCGCCAGCAGCTTGGGGCTAGCGGGAGGGCCCACCACAGATACGCAGTATTTT. Translated: CASSLGLAGGPTTDTQYF.

J is TRBJ1-5 and V is TRBV27; no clear D gene. The CDR3 totals 15 residues. Germline V gives CDR1 MNHEY, CDR2 SMNVEV (reference sequence). V was trimmed by 5 bases and J by 0 bases, leaving 11 bases between them. This CDR3 reads CASSPFGASNQPQHF. CDR3 nucleotide sequence: TGTGCCAGCAGTCCGTTTGGAGCTAGCAATCAGCCCCAGCATTTT.

The chain's CDR3 is CASSGRISNQPQHF. The DNA of the CDR3 is TGTGCCAGCAGTGGGCGGATTAGCAATCAGCCCCAGCATTTT. This sequence joins TRBV2 and TRBJ1-5; no definite D call. The CDR3 sequence is 14 residues long. Per germline, CDR1 SNHLY and CDR2 FYNNEI. Trimming left V 4 bases short and J 0 bases short, with 7 bases between.